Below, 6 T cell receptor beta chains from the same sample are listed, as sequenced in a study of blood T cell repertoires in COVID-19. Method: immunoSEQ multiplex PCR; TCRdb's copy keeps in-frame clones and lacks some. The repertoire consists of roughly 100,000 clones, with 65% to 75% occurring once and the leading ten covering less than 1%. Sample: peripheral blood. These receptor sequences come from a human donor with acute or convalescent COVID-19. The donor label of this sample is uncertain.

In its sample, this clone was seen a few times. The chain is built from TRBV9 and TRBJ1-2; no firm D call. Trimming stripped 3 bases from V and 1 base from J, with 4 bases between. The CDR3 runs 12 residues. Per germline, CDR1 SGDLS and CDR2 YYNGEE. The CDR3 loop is CASSDGNYGYTF. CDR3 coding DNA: TGTGCCAGCAGCGACGGTAACTATGGCTACACCTTC.

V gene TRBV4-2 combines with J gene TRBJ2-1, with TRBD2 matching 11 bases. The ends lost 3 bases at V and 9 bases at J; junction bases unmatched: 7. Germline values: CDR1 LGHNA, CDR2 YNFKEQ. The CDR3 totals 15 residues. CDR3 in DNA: TGTGCCAGCAGCCACCTTAGCGGGGGGGCTGGTGAGCAGTTCTTC. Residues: CASSHLSGGAGEQFF.

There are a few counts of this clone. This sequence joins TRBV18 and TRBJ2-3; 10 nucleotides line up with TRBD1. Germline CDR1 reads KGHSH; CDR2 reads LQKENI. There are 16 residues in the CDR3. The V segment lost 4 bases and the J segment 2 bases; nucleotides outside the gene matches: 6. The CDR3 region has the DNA TGTGCCAGCTCACGCGGACAGGGGGTTAACACAGATACGCAGTATTTT. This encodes CASSRGQGVNTDTQYF. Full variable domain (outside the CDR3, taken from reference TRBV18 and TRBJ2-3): NAGVMQNPRHLVRRRGQEARLRCSPMKGHSHVYWYRQLPEEGLKFMVYLQKENIIDESGMPKERFSAEFPKEGPSILRIQQVVRGDSAAYFCASSRGQGVNTDTQYFGPGTRLTVL.

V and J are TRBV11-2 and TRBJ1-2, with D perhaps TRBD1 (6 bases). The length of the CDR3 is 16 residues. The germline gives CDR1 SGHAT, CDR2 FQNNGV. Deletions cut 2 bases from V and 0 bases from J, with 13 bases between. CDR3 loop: CASSLKGGISNYGYTF. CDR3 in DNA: TGTGCCAGCAGCTTAAAGGGGGGGATCTCTAACTATGGCTACACCTTC.

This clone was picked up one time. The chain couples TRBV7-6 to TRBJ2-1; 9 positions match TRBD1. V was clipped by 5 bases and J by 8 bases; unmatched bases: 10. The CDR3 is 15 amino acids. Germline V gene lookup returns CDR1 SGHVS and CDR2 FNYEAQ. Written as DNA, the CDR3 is TGTGCCAGCAGCGCCCCCGGGACAGGGAGCGATGAGCAGTTCTTC. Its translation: CASSAPGTGSDEQFF.

The CDR3 DNA reads TGTGCCAGCAGCTTAAGGGGCTTCGGCACAGATACGCAGTATTTT. It encodes CASSLRGFGTDTQYF. The chain uses TRBV13 and TRBJ2-3, with a possible D match to TRBD1 (5 bases). Deletions cut 2 bases from V and 1 base from J, with 10 bases between. The CDR3 sequence is 15 residues long. Germline CDR1 is PRHDT and CDR2 is FYEKMQ (reference sequence).